This T cell receptor (beta chain) was sequenced for a study of shared clonotypes between healthy human individuals. With 5 bases clipped from V and 5 bases from J, the junction kept 10 bases outside the gene matches. This CDR3 has 16 residues. Germline CDR1 reads MNHEY; CDR2 reads SMNVEV (reference sequence). Data came from immunoSEQ multiplex PCR; TCRdb stores just in-frame clones and leaves some out. The table includes 2 million to 3 million clones, 80% to 95% detected once. The sample was naive CD4+ T cells from PBMCs. The subset denotes: CD45RA+ positively selected. J is TRBJ2-2 and V is TRBV27; 8 bases fit TRBD1. This clonotype was sampled from a man younger than 35 in good health. Some clones in this sample may be carry-over from other donors' samples. The CDR3 coding sequence is TGTGCCAGCAGTACCCGAGACAGGGGAGGTACCGGGGAGCTGTTTTTT. Translation: CASSTRDRGGTGELFF.